This T cell receptor (beta chain) was recorded in a study of OX40 agonist ivuxolimab in advanced cancers. Study results and caveats: There were, on average, more expanded clones in CD8+ T cells than in CD4+.

About this clone itself: As yet, its antigen is unknown.

TCRdb's table, derived via immunoSEQ multiplex PCR, lists solely in-frame clones and lacks some. Of about 67,000 clones listed, 75% to 90% were seen once; the top ten hold about 3.9%. CDR1 is MNHEY, CDR2 SVGAGI, per germline. The V and J ends lost 0 bases and 5 bases respectively, with 7 bases between them. This CDR3 comprises 13 residues. This TCR derives from an adult with an advanced solid tumor such as melanoma, head and neck, liver or kidney cancer. The sample in question was CD4+ or CD8+ T cells sorted from blood, obtained in a trial of the OX40 agonist ivuxolimab. The chain recombines TRBV6-5 with TRBJ1-2; D call uncertain. The CDR3 DNA follows: TGTGCCAGCAGTTACTCGACGGGGTATGGCTACACCTTC. Protein sequence: CASSYSTGYGYTF.